A selection of T cell receptor beta chains follows, all from one sample in a study of T-cell reconstitution after alpha-beta-depleted transplantation in children. TCRdb re-derived calls from the PCR reads in MiXCR, one entry per CDR3 protein. Altogether 700,000 to 950,000 distinct CDR3 sequences are present, about 15% being singletons, with the ten largest covering approximately 5%. The specimen comprised PBMCs, mostly from graft donor cells, sampled 360 days after TCRalphabeta/CD19-depleted stem cell transplant. The receptors here all came from a male patient younger than 18 who had a stem cell transplant for acute lymphoblastic leukemia, so the T cells may come from the graft donor. CDR3s include the opening cysteine and the closing phenylalanine or tryptophan. D genes are given only for firm matches. Expanded clones are given a class, and other clones once, few, many or no size at all.

clone size	J gene	V gene	D gene	CDR3 protein	CDR3 DNA
many	TRBJ2-7	TRBV12-3/TRBV12-4	.	CASSLTLQQYF	TGTGCCAGCAGTTTAACTCTTCAGCAGTACTTC
few	TRBJ2-1	TRBV6-7	TRBD2	CASSNSYPGLPTINEQFF	TGTGCCAGCAGCAACAGTTACCCGGGACTACCAACGATCAATGAGCAGTTCTTC
.	TRBJ2-7	TRBV4-2	TRBD2	CASSQVSGSRYEQYF	TGTGCCAGCAGCCAAGTTAGCGGGAGTCGCTACGAGCAGTACTTC
few	TRBJ2-2	TRBV25-1	TRBD2	CASKGASSGRRTGELFF	TGTGCCAGCAAGGGAGCCTCTAGCGGGAGGAGAACCGGGGAGCTGTTTTTT
.	TRBJ2-3	TRBV20-1	.	CSASPPGLTDTQYF	TGCAGTGCTAGCCCACCTGGACTCACAGATACGCAGTATTTT
.	TRBJ2-5	TRBV5-1	TRBD1	CASSLAETGRETQYF	TGCGCCAGCAGCTTGGCCGAGACAGGGCGCGAGACCCAGTACTTC
many	TRBJ2-7	TRBV12-3/TRBV12-4	.	CASSSSGVPSYEQYF	TGTGCCAGCAGTTCTTCCGGGGTCCCCTCCTACGAGCAGTACTTC
.	TRBJ2-5	TRBV5-4	TRBD2	CASSPRLAGVPETQYF	TGTGCCAGCAGCCCTCGACTAGCGGGAGTACCGGAGACCCAGTACTTC
.	TRBJ2-7	TRBV12-3/TRBV12-4	.	CAVGGTHDLYEQYF	TGTGCCGTAGGGGGGACTCACGACCTCTACGAGCAGTACTTC
few	TRBJ2-7	TRBV14	TRBD2	CASSRRFEREYEQYF	TGTGCCAGCAGCCGCAGGTTCGAGCGGGAGTACGAGCAGTACTTC
few	TRBJ2-3	TRBV5-1	TRBD2	CASSRTSGRLGVLFTDTQYF	TGCGCCAGCAGCCGGACTAGCGGGAGGCTGGGGGTCCTTTTCACAGATACGCAGTATTTT
few	TRBJ2-1	TRBV13	.	CASSHMVYEQFF	TGTGCCAGCAGCCATATGGTCTATGAGCAGTTCTTC
few	TRBJ1-2	TRBV12-3/TRBV12-4	.	CASSSWISNYGYTF	TGTGCCAGCAGTTCGTGGATTTCTAACTATGGCTACACCTTC
few	TRBJ2-7	TRBV29-1	TRBD2	CSASYREDEQYF	TGCAGCGCCTCATACCGGGAGGACGAGCAGTACTTC
.	TRBJ2-1	TRBV29-1	.	CSAVRAPYNEQFF	TGCAGCGCAGTCAGGGCGCCTTACAATGAGCAGTTCTTC
.	TRBJ1-2	TRBV5-1	TRBD1	CASSNRQGRVDYGYTF	TGCGCCAGCAGCAATAGACAGGGAAGGGTTGACTATGGCTACACCTTC
.	TRBJ2-1	TRBV3-1	TRBD2	CASSLRLTSGSNEQFF	TGTGCCAGCAGCCTCCGACTGACTAGCGGGAGCAATGAGCAGTTCTTC
.	TRBJ2-1	TRBV15	TRBD2	CATSPRLAGGNEQFF	TGTGCCACCAGCCCCCGACTAGCGGGAGGCAATGAGCAGTTCTTC
.	TRBJ2-1	TRBV10-3	.	CAISGSGVRDEQFF	TGTGCCATCAGTGGGTCAGGGGTTAGGGATGAGCAGTTCTTC
.	TRBJ2-1	TRBV7-2	.	CASSLLLRRRSSYNEQFF	TGTGCCAGCAGCTTATTGCTAAGGCGGCGTAGCTCCTACAATGAGCAGTTCTTC
few	TRBJ2-1	TRBV2	.	CASTMVYEQFF	TGTGCCAGCACGATGGTGTATGAGCAGTTCTTC
many	TRBJ2-3	TRBV4-1	.	CASSQDPGQGDTQYF	TGCGCCAGCAGCCAAGACCCGGGGCAGGGGGATACGCAGTATTTT
.	TRBJ2-5	TRBV7-9	.	CASSLRKGISGETQYF	TGTGCCAGCAGCTTAAGAAAGGGGATAAGTGGAGAGACCCAGTACTTC
.	TRBJ2-2	TRBV27	.	CASSTVGVTGELFF	TGTGCCAGCAGTACCGTGGGGGTCACCGGGGAGCTGTTTTTT
few	TRBJ1-3	TRBV4-1	.	CASSQLLRAGQKTSGNTIYF	TGCGCCAGCAGCCAACTACTAAGGGCAGGGCAAAAGACCTCTGGAAACACCATATATTTT
few	TRBJ2-7	TRBV11-1	.	CASSPGPGTPPTPFYEQYF	TGTGCCAGCAGCCCAGGGCCCGGGACTCCGCCAACCCCATTTTACGAGCAGTACTTC
.	TRBJ2-2	TRBV9	.	CASTPRAGNTGELFF	TGTGCCAGCACCCCCCGTGCGGGTAACACCGGGGAGCTGTTTTTT
many	TRBJ2-3	TRBV28	.	CASSFLYQGTNGDTQYF	TGTGCCAGCAGTTTTTTATATCAGGGTACAAACGGAGATACGCAGTATTTT
.	TRBJ1-2	TRBV6-6	.	CASSYETVSGYTF	TGTGCCAGCAGTTACGAAACAGTCTCTGGCTACACCTTC
many	TRBJ2-3	TRBV5-1	.	CASSLYPLFRGPTDTQYF	TGCGCCAGCAGCTTGTACCCACTATTCAGGGGACCCACAGATACGCAGTATTTT
.	TRBJ2-3	TRBV20-1	.	CSARGLTDTQYF	TGCAGTGCTAGGGGGCTCACAGATACGCAGTATTTT
.	TRBJ2-7	TRBV7-9	TRBD1	CASSLGQGLDAYEQYF	TGTGCCAGCAGCTTAGGACAGGGTTTGGATGCCTACGAGCAGTACTTC
.	TRBJ2-7	TRBV12-3/TRBV12-4	TRBD2	CASSLGTTSGYEQYF	TGTGCCAGCAGTTTAGGGACGACTAGCGGATACGAGCAGTACTTC
many	TRBJ1-5	TRBV6-1	.	CASRTTGSFGPQHF	TGTGCCAGCAGGACTACAGGGTCGTTCGGGCCCCAGCATTTT
few	TRBJ2-7	TRBV27	.	CASSLSWTATYEQYF	TGTGCCAGCAGTTTATCTTGGACAGCCACCTACGAGCAGTACTTC
few	TRBJ2-1	TRBV29-1	.	CSVLGGVGLYNEQFF	TGCAGCGTCCTCGGGGGTGTAGGTCTCTACAATGAGCAGTTCTTC
few	TRBJ2-5	TRBV7-3	TRBD2	CASSLGRTSGGRETQYF	TGTGCCAGCAGCCTGGGTCGGACTAGCGGAGGCCGGGAGACCCAGTACTTC
.	TRBJ1-3	TRBV6-5	.	CASSYQAEWNTIYF	TGTGCCAGCAGTTACCAGGCCGAATGGAACACCATATATTTT
.	TRBJ2-1	TRBV19	TRBD2	CASSVWTSDYNEQFF	TGTGCCAGTAGTGTTTGGACTAGCGACTACAATGAGCAGTTCTTC